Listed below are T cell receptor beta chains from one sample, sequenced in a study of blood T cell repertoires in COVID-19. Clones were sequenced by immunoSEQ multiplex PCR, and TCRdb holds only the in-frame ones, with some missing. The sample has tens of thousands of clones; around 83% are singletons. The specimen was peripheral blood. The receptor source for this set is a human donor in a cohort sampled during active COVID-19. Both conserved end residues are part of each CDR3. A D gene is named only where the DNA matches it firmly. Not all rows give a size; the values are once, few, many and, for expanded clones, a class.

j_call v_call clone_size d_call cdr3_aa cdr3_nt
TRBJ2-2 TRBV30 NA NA CAWSVPTGFDTGELFF TGTGCCTGGAGTGTACCAACAGGGTTTGACACCGGGGAGCTGTTTTTT
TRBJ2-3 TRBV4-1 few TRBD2 CASSQVRPSGADTQYF TGCGCCAGCAGCCAAGTAAGGCCTAGCGGTGCAGATACGCAGTATTTT
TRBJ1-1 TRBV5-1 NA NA CASSFRGEAEAFF TGCGCCAGCAGCTTTCGGGGGGAGGCTGAAGCTTTCTTT
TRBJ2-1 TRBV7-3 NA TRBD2 CASSLMAGGYNEQFF TGTGCCAGCAGCTTAATGGCGGGGGGTTACAATGAGCAGTTCTTC
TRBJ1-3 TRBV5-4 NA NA CASSSPGGSGNTIYF TGTGCCAGCAGCTCGCCCGGGGGCTCTGGAAACACCATATATTTT
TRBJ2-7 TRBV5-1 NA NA CASSFEVTVGEQYF TGCGCCAGCAGCTTCGAGGTAACGGTCGGCGAGCAGTACTTC
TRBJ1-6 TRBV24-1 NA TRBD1 CATNSRTGNDNSPLHF TGTGCCACCAACTCCAGGACAGGGAACGACAATTCACCCCTCCACTTT
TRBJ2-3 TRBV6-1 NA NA CASSESTSTSHTQYF TGTGCCAGCAGTGAGTCGACTAGTACGTCCCATACGCAGTATTTT
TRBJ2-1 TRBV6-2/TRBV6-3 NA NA CASSFQTSSYNEQFF TGTGCCAGCAGTTTCCAAACGAGCTCCTACAATGAGCAGTTCTTC
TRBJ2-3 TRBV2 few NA CASNRAGTDTQYF TGTGCCAGCAACCGGGCGGGAACAGATACGCAGTATTTT
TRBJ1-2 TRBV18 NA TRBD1 CASSPGQTNYGYTF TGTGCCAGCTCACCGGGACAGACTAACTATGGCTACACCTTC
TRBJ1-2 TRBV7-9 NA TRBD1 CASSSLRDRDYGYTF TGTGCCAGCAGCTCGCTCCGGGACAGAGACTATGGCTACACCTTC
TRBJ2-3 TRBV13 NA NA CASSLIGDTQYF TGTGCCAGCAGCTTAATCGGAGATACGCAGTATTTT
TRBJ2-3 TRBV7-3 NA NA CASSTDGSGRQYF TGTGCCAGCAGCACGGACGGGAGCGGTAGGCAGTATTTT
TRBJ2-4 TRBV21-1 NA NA CASSEGQGGNIQYF TGTGCCAGCAGTGAGGGACAGGGAGGAAACATTCAGTACTTC
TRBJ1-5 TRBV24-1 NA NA CATSDPGVGNNQPQHF TGTGCCACCAGTGATCCGGGGGTGGGTAACAATCAGCCCCAGCATTTT
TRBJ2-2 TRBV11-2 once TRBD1 CASSSPRTGGTGELFF TGTGCCAGCAGCTCGCCTAGGACAGGGGGTACCGGGGAGCTGTTTTTT
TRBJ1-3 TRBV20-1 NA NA CSASQGADIAGNTIYF TGCAGTGCTAGTCAAGGGGCTGACATCGCTGGAAACACCATATATTTT
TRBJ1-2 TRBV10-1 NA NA CASSELRDYGYTF TGCGCCAGCAGTGAGTTAAGAGACTATGGCTACACCTTC
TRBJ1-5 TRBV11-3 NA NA CASSLGLQTENNQPQHF TGTGCCAGCAGCCTTGGCTTGCAGACAGAGAACAATCAGCCCCAGCATTTT
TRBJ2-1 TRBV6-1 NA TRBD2 CASSEARPASGGGFF TGTGCCAGCAGTGAGGCGCGGCCCGCTAGCGGGGGCGGGTTCTTC
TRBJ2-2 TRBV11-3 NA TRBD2 CASSLGTSGGRELFF TGTGCCAGCAGCTTGGGGACTAGCGGTGGAAGGGAGCTGTTTTTT
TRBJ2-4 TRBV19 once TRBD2 CASSDYGDSSGGAKNIQYF TGTGCCAGTAGTGATTATGGGGATAGCAGCGGGGGAGCCAAAAACATTCAGTACTTC
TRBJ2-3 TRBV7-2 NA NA CASSLYSITDTQYF TGTGCCAGCAGCTTATACTCTATTACAGATACGCAGTATTTT
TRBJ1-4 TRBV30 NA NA CAWSLGLDEKLFF TGTGCCTGGAGTTTGGGGCTGGATGAAAAACTGTTTTTT
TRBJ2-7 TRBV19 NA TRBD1 CARAGTGGYEQYF TGTGCCAGAGCCGGGACAGGGGGCTACGAGCAGTACTTC
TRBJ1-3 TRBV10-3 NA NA CAISESTPGLLSGNTIYF TGTGCCATCAGTGAGTCGACCCCAGGCCTCCTCTCTGGAAACACCATATATTTT
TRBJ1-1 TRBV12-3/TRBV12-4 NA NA CASSPPRGLAFF TGTGCCAGCAGCCCCCCGCGGGGTCTTGCTTTCTTT
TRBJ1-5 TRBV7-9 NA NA CASSLDRRDQPQHF TGTGCCAGCAGCTTAGACAGAAGAGATCAGCCCCAGCATTTT
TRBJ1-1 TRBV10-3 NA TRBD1 CAISPRRTGDTTEAFF TGTGCCATCAGTCCTCGCAGGACAGGGGATACCACTGAAGCTTTCTTT
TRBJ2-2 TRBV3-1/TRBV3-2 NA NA CASSRGFTGELFF TGTGCCAGCAGCCGGGGCTTCACCGGGGAGCTGTTTTTT
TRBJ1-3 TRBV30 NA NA CAWSNRGSTIYF TGTGCCTGGAGTAACCGAGGGAGCACCATATATTTT
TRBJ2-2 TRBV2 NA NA CALTRDIVANTGELFF TGTGCCTTAACCCGGGACATCGTTGCGAACACCGGGGAGCTGTTTTTT
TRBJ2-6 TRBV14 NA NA CASSQAWAGGANVLTF TGTGCCAGCAGCCAAGCCTGGGCAGGAGGGGCCAACGTCCTGACTTTC
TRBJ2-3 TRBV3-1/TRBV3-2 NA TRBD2 CASSVGAGGQDTQYF TGTGCCAGCAGCGTGGGGGCGGGGGGGCAAGATACGCAGTATTTT
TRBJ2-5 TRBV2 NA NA CASRAPGNQETQYF TGTGCCAGCAGGGCCCCAGGGAACCAAGAGACCCAGTACTTC
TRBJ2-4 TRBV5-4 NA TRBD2 CASSWGLAGGPAKNIQYF TGTGCCAGCAGCTGGGGACTAGCGGGGGGGCCGGCCAAAAACATTCAGTACTTC
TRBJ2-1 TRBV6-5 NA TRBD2 CASRRLAGGLNEQFF TGTGCCAGCCGAAGACTAGCGGGGGGGCTAAATGAGCAGTTCTTC
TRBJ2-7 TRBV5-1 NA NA CASSLALYVYEQYF TGCGCCAGCAGCTTGGCCCTCTATGTCTACGAGCAGTACTTC
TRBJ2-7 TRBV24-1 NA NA CATSAAGKKSYEQYF TGTGCCACCAGTGCTGCGGGGAAGAAGTCCTACGAGCAGTACTTC
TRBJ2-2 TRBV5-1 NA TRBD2 CASDYGGSSAGELFF TGCGCCAGCGACTACGGGGGGTCCTCGGCCGGGGAGCTGTTTTTT
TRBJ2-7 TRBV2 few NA CASRRVLGEQYF TGTGCCAGCAGGAGGGTGTTGGGAGAGCAGTACTTC
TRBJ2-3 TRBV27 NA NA CASSLVSTSTDTQYF TGTGCCAGCAGTTTGGTCTCTACGAGCACAGATACGCAGTATTTT
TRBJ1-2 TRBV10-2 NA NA CASSDGAVGYGYTF TGCGCCAGCAGTGATGGGGCTGTAGGCTATGGCTACACCTTC
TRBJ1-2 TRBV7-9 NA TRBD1 CASSSQGAGGYTF TGTGCCAGCAGCTCACAGGGGGCCGGTGGCTACACCTTC
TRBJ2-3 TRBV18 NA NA CASSYGVDTQYF TGTGCCAGCTCCTACGGGGTCGATACGCAGTATTTT
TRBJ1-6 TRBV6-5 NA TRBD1 CASNTGQEGSPLHF TGTGCCAGCAACACGGGACAGGAGGGATCACCCCTCCACTTT
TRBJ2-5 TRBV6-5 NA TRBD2 CASASGGDQETQYF TGTGCCAGCGCTAGCGGGGGAGACCAAGAGACCCAGTACTTC